This T cell receptor (beta chain) was sequenced in a study of memory CD4+ T cells and cytomegalovirus serostatus. Notes on this clone: Its antigen is unidentified.

Trimming left V 1 base short and J 1 base short, with 6 bases between. Germline V gene lookup returns CDR1 SGHRS and CDR2 YFSETQ. The CDR3 extends over 14 amino acids. Findings and caveats of the study: Each of 65 to 70 CMV-associated TCRbeta sequences occurred in one to five individuals.

Single viable CD3+CD4+CD8-CD45RO+ cells were sorted as the memory CD4+ T cells. Original data processing: After removing out-of-frame reads, around 2,100,000 distinct TCRbeta sequences remained. Method: immunoSEQ multiplex PCR; TCRdb's copy keeps in-frame clones and lacks some. V, J and clone size are those of that table, while D and trimming were read from the DNA. The repertoire includes over 75,000 clones, about four fifths of them detected once, and approximately 4% sits in the top ten. The clonotype was recovered from an adult in good health and CMV-seropositive. The chain is built from TRBV5-1 and TRBJ2-1; D uncertain. The sequencing sample was made of memory CD4+ T cells from blood. The CDR3 bases are TGCGCCAGCAGCTTGACAGCGTCCTACAATGAGCAGTTCTTC. Residues: CASSLTASYNEQFF.